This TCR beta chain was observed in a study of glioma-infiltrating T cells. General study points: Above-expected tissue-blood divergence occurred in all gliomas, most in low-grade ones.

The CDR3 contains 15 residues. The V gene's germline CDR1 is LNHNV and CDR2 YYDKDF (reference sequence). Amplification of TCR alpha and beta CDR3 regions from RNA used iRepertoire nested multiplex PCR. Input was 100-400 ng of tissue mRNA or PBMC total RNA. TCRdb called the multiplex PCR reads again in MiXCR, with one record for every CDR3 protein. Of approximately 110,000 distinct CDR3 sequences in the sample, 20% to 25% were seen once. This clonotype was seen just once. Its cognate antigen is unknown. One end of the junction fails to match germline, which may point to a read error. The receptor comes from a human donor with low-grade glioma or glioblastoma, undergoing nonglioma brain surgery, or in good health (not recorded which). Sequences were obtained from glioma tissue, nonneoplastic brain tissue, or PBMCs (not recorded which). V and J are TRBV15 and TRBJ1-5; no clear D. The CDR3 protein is CATSGVHVGNRPQHF. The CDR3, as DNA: TGTGCCACCAGCGGGGTGCATGTCGGCAATCGGCCCCAGCATTTT. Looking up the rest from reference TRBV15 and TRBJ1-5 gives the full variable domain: DAMVIQNPRYQVTQFGKPVTLSCSQTLNHNVMYWYQQKSSQAPKLLFHYYDKDFNNEADTPDNFQSRRPNTSFCFLDIRSPGLGDTAMYLCATSGVHVGNRPQHFGDGTRLSIL.